This is a list of T cell receptor beta chains from one sample in a study of Ad26.COV2.S vaccination and SARS-CoV-2 variants. This table comes from immunoSEQ multiplex PCR, and its TCRdb copy is limited to in-frame clones, with some not included. The sample contains approximately 450,000 clones, 75% to 95% of which appear only once. The sample in question was peripheral blood, obtained in a trial of Ad26.COV2.S vaccine versus placebo. These receptor sequences come from a person between 18 and 59 years old who received the Ad26.COV2.S COVID-19 vaccine or a placebo. Both conserved end residues are part of each CDR3. Expanded clones get a size class; other rows say once, few or many, or leave the size out.

V,size,J,CDR3
TRBV6-5,NA,TRBJ2-5,CASSHWFMSGETQYF
TRBV12-1,NA,TRBJ2-3,CASSPGGDTGGDTQYF
TRBV27,NA,TRBJ2-7,CASSLFGTTTYEQYF
TRBV9,NA,TRBJ2-3,CASSVEVRGDTQYF
TRBV4-3,NA,TRBJ1-6,CASSRGQVKSPLHF
TRBV28,NA,TRBJ2-7,CASSSLLGWQYF
TRBV12-3/TRBV12-4,NA,TRBJ2-7,CASSLIGGPEQYF
TRBV19,NA,TRBJ2-7,CASSRAGTGHSGSYEQYF
TRBV12-5,NA,TRBJ2-1,CASGLVAGDLVNNEQFF
TRBV2,NA,TRBJ2-4,CASRGGSGNIQYF
TRBV6-6,NA,TRBJ1-5,CASSYGGQDQPQHF
TRBV10-1,once,TRBJ2-3,CASSETTSGTDTQYF
TRBV14,once,TRBJ2-7,CASSQRGGLGGEQYF
TRBV7-9,NA,TRBJ1-1,CASSSRAGLGTEAFF
TRBV20-1,NA,TRBJ1-1,CSAAVWTEAFF
TRBV5-6,NA,TRBJ1-6,CASSRSGLGNSPLHF
TRBV24-1,NA,TRBJ2-2,CATSDYTGELFF
TRBV14,NA,TRBJ2-5,CASSQGVVAGGLETQYF
TRBV2,NA,TRBJ2-1,CASSGQGRNEQFF
TRBV12-3/TRBV12-4,NA,TRBJ2-7,CASRVYPNYEQYF
TRBV10-3,NA,TRBJ1-3,CAVLTGSGNTIYF
TRBV19,NA,TRBJ1-1,CASSTTGLGRTEAFF
TRBV10-3,NA,TRBJ2-3,CAISGRGGAAVTDTQYF
TRBV9,NA,TRBJ2-7,CASSAAASARNYEQYF
TRBV30,NA,TRBJ2-1,CAWTRGSSRNEQFF
TRBV7-9,NA,TRBJ2-5,CASSAQTGVETQYF
TRBV2,NA,TRBJ2-1,CASRSSGSSSNEQFF
TRBV19,NA,TRBJ2-2,CASSIKGGAQGTPNTGELFF
TRBV18,NA,TRBJ1-2,CASSPPWGEYGYTF
TRBV19,NA,TRBJ2-2,CASRLGWTGELFF
TRBV7-8,NA,TRBJ2-7,CASSLVPAGGPYEQYF
TRBV2,NA,TRBJ2-7,CASYEPGKTYEQYF
TRBV20-1,NA,TRBJ2-3,CSASASGDTQYF
TRBV5-1,NA,TRBJ2-1,CASSTEGTSGIHEQFF
TRBV5-6,NA,TRBJ1-2,CASSLKPQQVWSYGYTF
TRBV6-5,once,TRBJ2-7,CASSPTSGRPYEQYF
TRBV29-1,NA,TRBJ2-3,CSGRTTGGTDTQYF
TRBV7-9,NA,TRBJ2-7,CASSPLNF
TRBV7-2,NA,TRBJ1-2,CASSLAGLGAPGYTF
TRBV23-1,NA,TRBJ2-1,CASTPCGDRLYEQFF
TRBV7-9,NA,TRBJ2-5,CASSSLKWERETQYF
TRBV7-2,once,TRBJ2-7,CASSSNEGLAWSSYEQYF
TRBV7-2,NA,TRBJ2-7,CASSLAGTGESNEQYF
TRBV11-2,NA,TRBJ2-3,CASSFTVQGGGTDTQYF
TRBV27,NA,TRBJ2-5,CASSPGTFQETQYF
TRBV7-2,NA,TRBJ2-7,CASSPPGLQGGREQYF
TRBV7-2,NA,TRBJ2-1,CASSLVKAGENKQFF
TRBV7-9,NA,TRBJ2-2,CASSLDRGAGELFF
TRBV11-1,NA,TRBJ2-7,CASSLEWGPSAGEQYF
TRBV18,NA,TRBJ1-4,CASSPPSREGEKLFF
TRBV5-6,NA,TRBJ2-5,CASSLERGRTQYF
TRBV7-9,NA,TRBJ2-4,CASTPGALAKNIQYF
TRBV6-2/TRBV6-3,NA,TRBJ2-7,CASSYGSEQYF
TRBV5-1,NA,TRBJ2-7,CASSFLAGDFYEQYF